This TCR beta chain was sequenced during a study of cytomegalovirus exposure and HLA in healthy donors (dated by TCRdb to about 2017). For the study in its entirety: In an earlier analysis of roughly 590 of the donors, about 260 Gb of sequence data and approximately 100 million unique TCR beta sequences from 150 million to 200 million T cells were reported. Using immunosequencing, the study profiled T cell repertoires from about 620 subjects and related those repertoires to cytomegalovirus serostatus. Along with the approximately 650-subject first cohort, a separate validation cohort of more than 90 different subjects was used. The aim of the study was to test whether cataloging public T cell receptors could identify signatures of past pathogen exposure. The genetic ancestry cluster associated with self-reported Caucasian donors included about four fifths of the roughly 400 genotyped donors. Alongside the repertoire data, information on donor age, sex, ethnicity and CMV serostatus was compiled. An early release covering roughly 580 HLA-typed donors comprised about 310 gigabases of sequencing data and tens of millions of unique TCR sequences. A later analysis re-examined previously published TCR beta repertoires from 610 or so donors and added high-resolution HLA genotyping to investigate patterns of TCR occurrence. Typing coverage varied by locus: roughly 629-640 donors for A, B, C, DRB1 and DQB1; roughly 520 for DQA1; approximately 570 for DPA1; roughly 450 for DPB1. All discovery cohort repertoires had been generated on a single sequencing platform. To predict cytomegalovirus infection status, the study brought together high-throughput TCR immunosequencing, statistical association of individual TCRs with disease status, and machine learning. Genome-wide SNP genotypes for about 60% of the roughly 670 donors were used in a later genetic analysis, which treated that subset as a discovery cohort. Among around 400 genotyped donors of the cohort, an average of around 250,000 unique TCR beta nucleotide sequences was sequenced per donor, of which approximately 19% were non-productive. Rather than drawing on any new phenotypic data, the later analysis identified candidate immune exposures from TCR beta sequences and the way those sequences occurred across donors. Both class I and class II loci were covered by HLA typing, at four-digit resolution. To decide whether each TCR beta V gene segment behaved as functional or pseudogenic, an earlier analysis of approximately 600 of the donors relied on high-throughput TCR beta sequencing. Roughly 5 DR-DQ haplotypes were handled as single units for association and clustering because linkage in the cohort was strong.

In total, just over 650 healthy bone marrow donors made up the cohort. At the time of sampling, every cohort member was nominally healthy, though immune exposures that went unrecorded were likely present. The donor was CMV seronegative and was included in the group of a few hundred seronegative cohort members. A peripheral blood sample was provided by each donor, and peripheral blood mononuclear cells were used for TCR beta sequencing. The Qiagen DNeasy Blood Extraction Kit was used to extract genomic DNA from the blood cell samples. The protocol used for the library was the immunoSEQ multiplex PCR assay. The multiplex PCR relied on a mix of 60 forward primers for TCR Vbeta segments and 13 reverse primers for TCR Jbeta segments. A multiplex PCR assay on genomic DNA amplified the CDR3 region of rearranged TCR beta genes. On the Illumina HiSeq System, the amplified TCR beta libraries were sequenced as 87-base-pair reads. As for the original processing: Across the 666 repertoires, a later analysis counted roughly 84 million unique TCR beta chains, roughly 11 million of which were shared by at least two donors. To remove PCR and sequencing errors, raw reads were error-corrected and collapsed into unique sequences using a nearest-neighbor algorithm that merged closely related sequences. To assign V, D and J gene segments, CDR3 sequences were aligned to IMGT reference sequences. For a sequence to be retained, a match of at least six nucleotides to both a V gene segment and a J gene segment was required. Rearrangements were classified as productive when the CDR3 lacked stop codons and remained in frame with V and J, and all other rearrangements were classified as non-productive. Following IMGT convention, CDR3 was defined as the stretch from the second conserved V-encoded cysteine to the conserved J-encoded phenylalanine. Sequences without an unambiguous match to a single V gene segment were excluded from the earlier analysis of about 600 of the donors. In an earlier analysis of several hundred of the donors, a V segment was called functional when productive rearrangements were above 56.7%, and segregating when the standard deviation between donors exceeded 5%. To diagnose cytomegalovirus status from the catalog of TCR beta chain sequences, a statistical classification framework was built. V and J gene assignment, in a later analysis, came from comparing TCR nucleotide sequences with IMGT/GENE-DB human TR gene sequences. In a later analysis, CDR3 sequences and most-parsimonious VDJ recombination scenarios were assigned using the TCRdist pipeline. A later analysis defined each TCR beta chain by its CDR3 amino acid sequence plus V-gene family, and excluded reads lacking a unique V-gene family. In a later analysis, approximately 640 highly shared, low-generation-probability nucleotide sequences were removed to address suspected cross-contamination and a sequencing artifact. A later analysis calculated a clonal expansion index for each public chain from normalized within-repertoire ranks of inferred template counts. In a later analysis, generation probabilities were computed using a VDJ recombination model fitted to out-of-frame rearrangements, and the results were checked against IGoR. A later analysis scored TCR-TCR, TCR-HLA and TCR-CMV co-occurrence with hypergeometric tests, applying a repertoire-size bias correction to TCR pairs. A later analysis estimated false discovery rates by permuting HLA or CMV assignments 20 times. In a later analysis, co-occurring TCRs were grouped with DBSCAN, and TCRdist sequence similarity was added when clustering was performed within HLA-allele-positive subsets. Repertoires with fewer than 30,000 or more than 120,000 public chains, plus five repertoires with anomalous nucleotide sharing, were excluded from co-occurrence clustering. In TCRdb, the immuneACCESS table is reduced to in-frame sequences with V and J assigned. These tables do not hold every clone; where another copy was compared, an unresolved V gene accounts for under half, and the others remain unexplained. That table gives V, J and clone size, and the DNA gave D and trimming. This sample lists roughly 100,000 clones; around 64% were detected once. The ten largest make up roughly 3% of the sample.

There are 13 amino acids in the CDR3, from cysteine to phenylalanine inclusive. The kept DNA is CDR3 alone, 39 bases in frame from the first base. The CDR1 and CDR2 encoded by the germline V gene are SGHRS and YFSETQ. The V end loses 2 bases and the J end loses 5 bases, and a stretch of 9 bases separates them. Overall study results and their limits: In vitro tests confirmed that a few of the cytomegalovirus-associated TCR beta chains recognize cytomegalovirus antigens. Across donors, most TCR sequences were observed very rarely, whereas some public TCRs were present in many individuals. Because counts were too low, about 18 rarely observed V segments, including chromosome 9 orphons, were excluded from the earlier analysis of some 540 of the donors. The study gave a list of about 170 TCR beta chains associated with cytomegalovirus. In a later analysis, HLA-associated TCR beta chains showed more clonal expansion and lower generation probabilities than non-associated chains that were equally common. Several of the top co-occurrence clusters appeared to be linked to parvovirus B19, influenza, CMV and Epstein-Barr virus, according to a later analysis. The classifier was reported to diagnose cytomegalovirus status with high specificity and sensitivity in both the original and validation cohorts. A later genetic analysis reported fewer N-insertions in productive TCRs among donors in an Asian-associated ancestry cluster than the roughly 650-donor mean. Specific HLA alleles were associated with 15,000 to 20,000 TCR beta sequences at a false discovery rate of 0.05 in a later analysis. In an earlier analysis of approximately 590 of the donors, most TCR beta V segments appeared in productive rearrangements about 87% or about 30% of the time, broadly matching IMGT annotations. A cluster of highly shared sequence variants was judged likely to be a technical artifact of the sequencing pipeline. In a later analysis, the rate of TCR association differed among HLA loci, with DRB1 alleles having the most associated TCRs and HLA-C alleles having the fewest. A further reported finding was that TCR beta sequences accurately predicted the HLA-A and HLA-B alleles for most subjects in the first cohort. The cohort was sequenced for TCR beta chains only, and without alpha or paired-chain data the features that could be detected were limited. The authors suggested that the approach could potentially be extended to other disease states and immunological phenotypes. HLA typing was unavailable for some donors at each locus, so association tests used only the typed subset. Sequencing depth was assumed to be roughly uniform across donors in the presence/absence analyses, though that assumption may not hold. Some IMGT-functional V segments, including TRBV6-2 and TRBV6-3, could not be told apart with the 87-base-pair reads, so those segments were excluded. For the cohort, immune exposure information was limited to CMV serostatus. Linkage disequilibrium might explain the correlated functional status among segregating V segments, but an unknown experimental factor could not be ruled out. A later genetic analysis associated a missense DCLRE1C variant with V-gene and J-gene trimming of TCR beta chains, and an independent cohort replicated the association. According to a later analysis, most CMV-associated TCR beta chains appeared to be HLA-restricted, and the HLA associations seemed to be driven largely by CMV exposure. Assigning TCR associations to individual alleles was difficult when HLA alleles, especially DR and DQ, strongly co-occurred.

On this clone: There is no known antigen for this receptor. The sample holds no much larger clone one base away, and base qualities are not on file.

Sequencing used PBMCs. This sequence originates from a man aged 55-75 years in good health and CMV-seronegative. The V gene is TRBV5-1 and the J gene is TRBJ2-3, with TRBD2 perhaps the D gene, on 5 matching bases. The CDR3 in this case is CASSLRTQDTQYF. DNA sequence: TGCGCCAGCAGCTTAAGGACTCAAGATACGCAGTATTTT.